This TCR beta chain is drawn from a study of patients and donors after allogeneic stem cell transplantation. TCRdb re-derived calls from the RT-PCR reads in MiXCR, one entry per CDR3 protein. The sample holds over 350,000 distinct CDR3 sequences, approximately 16% seen once. The sample holds a few counts of this clonotype. V shed 6 bases, J shed 4 bases, and the junction held 9 bases outside the gene matches. This CDR3 comprises 15 residues. In germline, CDR1 is ENHRY, CDR2 SYGVKD. The rearrangement uses TRBV10-3 and TRBJ1-5; the match to TRBD1 covers 7 bases. The sample comprised blood, either unsorted or a sorted T cell fraction (not recorded which). The TCR sequence derives from a human donor who was either an allogeneic HSCT recipient or a stem cell or donor lymphocyte infusion donor (not recorded which). It is not recorded whose cells these are; they may come from a transplant donor. The CDR3 sequence is CAISDTDRVNQPQHF. The CDR3 DNA follows: TGTGCCATCAGCGACACCGACAGGGTGAATCAGCCCCAGCATTTT.